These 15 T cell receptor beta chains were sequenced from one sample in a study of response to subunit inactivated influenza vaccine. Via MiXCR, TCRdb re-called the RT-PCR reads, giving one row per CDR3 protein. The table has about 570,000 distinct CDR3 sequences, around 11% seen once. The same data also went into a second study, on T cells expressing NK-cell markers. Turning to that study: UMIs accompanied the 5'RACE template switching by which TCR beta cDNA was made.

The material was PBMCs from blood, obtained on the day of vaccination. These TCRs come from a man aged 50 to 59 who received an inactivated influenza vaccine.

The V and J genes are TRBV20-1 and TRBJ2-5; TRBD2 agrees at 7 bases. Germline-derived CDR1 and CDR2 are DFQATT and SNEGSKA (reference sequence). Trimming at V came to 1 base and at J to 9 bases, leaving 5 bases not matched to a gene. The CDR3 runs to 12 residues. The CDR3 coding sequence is TGCAGTGCTAGAGCCCCTGGGGGGGCCCAGTACTTC. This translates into CSARAPGGAQYF.

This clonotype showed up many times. CDR3 nucleotides: TGTGCCAGCAGTGTCCAGGACAGTTATGGCTACACCTTC. Translating it yields CASSVQDSYGYTF. The V and J genes are TRBV12-3 or TRBV12-4 and TRBJ1-2, with D maybe TRBD1 (6 bases). The V end lost 5 bases, the J end lost 5 bases, and 12 bases lay between the germline ends. This CDR3 has 13 amino acids.

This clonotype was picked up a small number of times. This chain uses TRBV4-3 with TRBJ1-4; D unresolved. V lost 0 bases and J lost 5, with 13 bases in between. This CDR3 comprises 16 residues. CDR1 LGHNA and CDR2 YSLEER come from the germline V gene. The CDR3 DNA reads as TGCGCCAGCAGCCAAGATATAGGAACGGGGAATGAAAAACTGTTTTTT. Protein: CASSQDIGTGNEKLFF.

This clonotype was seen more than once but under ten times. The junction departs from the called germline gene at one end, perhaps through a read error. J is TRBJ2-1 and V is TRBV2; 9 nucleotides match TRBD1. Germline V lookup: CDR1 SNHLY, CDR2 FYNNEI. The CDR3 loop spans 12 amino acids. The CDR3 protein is CGTGRGTGEQFF. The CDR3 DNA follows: TGCGGGACAGGGAGAGGGACAGGTGAGCAGTTCTTC.

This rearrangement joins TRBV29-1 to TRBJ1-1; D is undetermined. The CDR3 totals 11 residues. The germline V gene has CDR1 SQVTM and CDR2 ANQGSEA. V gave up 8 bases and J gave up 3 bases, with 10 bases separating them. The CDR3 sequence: CSSQQDTEAFF. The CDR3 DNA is TGCAGCTCCCAGCAGGACACTGAAGCTTTCTTT.

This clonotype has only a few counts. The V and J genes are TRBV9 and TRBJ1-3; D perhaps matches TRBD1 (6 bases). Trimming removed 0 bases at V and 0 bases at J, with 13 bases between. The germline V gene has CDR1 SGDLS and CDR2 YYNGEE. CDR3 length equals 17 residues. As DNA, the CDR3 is TGTGCCAGCAGCGTAGCGGACAGTCTCTACTCTGGAAACACCATATATTTT. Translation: CASSVADSLYSGNTIYF.

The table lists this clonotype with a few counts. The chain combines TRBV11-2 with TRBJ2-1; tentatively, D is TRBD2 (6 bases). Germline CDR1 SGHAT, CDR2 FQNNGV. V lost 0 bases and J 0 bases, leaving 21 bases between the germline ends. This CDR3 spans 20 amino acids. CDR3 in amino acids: CASSLDLEGTGASSYNEQFF. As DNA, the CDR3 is TGTGCCAGCAGCTTAGATTTGGAGGGTACAGGAGCTAGCTCCTACAATGAGCAGTTCTTC.

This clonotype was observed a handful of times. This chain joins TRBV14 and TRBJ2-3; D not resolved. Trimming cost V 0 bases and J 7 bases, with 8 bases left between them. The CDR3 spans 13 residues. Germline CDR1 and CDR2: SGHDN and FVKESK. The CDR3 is CASSQDGLYTQYF. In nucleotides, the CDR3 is TGTGCCAGCAGCCAAGATGGGTTGTATACGCAGTATTTT. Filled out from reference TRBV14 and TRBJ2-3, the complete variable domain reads EAGVTQFPSHSVIEKGQTVTLRCDPISGHDNLYWYRRVMGKEIKFLLHFVKESKQDESGMPNNRFLAERTGGTYSTLKVQPAELEDSGVYFCASSQDGLYTQYFGPGTRLTVL.

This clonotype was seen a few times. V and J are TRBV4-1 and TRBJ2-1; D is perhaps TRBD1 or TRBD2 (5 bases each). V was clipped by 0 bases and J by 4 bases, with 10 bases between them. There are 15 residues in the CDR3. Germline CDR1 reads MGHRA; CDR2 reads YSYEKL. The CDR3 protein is CASSQDYGGYNEQFF. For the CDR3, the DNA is TGCGCCAGCAGCCAAGATTATGGGGGATACAATGAGCAGTTCTTC.

The CDR3 sequence: CASSNPYDRGLGDTQYF. In DNA form, the CDR3 reads TGTGCCAGCAGTAACCCCTACGACAGGGGGCTTGGAGATACGCAGTATTTT. The chain uses TRBV6-2 or TRBV6-3 and TRBJ2-3; 10 positions agree with TRBD1. V lost 5 bases and J lost 5; bases outside the gene matches: 13. The germline CDR1 and CDR2 sequences are MNHEY and SVGEGT. The CDR3 covers 17 residues.

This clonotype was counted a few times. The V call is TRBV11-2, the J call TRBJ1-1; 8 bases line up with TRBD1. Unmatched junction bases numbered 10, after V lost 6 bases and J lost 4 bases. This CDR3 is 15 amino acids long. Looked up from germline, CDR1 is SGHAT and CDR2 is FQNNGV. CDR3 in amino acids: CASSQGNRGGTEAFF. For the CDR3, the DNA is TGTGCCAGCAGTCAAGGGAACAGGGGGGGCACTGAAGCTTTCTTT.

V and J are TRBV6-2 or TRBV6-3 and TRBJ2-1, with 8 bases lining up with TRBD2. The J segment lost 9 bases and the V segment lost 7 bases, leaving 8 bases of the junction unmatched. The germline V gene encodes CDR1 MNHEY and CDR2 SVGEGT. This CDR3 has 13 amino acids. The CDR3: CASMGAGGVEQFF. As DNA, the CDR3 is TGTGCCAGCATGGGGGCGGGAGGAGTTGAGCAGTTCTTC.

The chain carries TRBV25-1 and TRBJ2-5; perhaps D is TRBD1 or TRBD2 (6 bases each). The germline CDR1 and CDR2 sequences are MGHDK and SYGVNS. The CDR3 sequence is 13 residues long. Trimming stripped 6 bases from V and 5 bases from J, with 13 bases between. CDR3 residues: CASRGGPEETQYF. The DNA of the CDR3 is TGTGCCAGCAGGGGGGGCCCAGAGGAGACCCAGTACTTC.

The CDR3 DNA sequence: TGCAGTGCTAGAGTAAGGGCGGGGAACACTGAAGCTTTCTTT. It translates to CSARVRAGNTEAFF. The V and J genes are TRBV20-1 and TRBJ1-1, with D uncertain. From germline, CDR1 is DFQATT and CDR2 SNEGSKA (reference sequence). This CDR3 comprises 14 residues. The germline V and J ends were trimmed by 1 base and 1 base, with 10 bases remaining between them.

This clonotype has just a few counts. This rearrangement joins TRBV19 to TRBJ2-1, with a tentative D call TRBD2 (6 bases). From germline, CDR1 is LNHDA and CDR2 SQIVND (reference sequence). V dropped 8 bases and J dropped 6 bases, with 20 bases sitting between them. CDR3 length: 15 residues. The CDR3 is CASETGGEMANEQFF. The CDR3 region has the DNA TGTGCCAGTGAAACCGGGGGTGAAATGGCCAATGAGCAGTTCTTC.